One and the same sample provided the 10 T cell receptor beta chains below, sequenced in a study of blood T cells in healthy people across ages. Through a sample-barcoded 5' primer and a J-beta primer mix, a second PCR was run for roughly 7 to 11 cycles. TCRdb recomputed calls from the 5' RACE reads with MiXCR, one row per CDR3 protein. Here the sample spans about 780,000 distinct CDR3 sequences, about 47% being singletons. Input material: blood. These receptors came from an elderly man in good health.

This clonotype occurred many times. The chain has TRBV29-1 and TRBJ2-5, with no clear D. Between the trimmed V and J ends, which lost 4 bases and 4 bases, there was a span of 10 bases. The CDR3 consists of 12 residues. Germline loops: CDR1 SQVTM, CDR2 ANQGSEA. DNA of the CDR3: TGCAGCGTTGTAGTCACCAGAGAGACCCAGTACTTC. Amino acids: CSVVVTRETQYF.

A single count supports this clonotype. The rearrangement links TRBV12-3 or TRBV12-4 to TRBJ2-3; D might be TRBD1 or TRBD2, each matching 5 bases. The length of the CDR3 is 15 residues. The V gene lost 6 bases and the J gene lost 0 bases, with 13 bases spanning the gap. The CDR3 loop is CASRVGATSTDTQYF. The DNA for the CDR3 is TGTGCCAGCAGAGTCGGGGCTACTAGCACAGATACGCAGTATTTT.

Remarks on this clonotype: Given a much more abundant clone one base away, this may be a read error. The chain joins TRBV15 to TRBJ1-4; D ambiguous. The CDR3 is 14 residues long. The ends were cut back, 4 bases at V and 3 bases at J, with 9 bases in the middle. Germline CDR1 LNHNV, CDR2 YYDKDF (reference sequence). The DNA for the CDR3 is TGTGCCACCAGCACCCGGGCACCTAATGAAAAACTGTTTTTT. Its protein product is CATSTRAPNEKLFF.

The V and J genes are TRBV14 and TRBJ1-2; possibly TRBD1 for D (5 bases). V was shortened by 0 bases and J by 0 bases, with 8 bases between the two germline ends. CDR1 and CDR2 (germline): SGHDN, FVKESK. The CDR3 runs to 15 residues. DNA of the CDR3: TGTGCCAGCAGCCAAGATTTGACAGCTAACTATGGCTACACCTTC. Protein sequence: CASSQDLTANYGYTF. The full variable domain, rest sourced from reference TRBV14 and TRBJ1-2, is EAGVTQFPSHSVIEKGQTVTLRCDPISGHDNLYWYRRVMGKEIKFLLHFVKESKQDESGMPNNRFLAERTGGTYSTLKVQPAELEDSGVYFCASSQDLTANYGYTFGSGTRLTVV.

J is TRBJ2-7 and V is TRBV11-2, with a tentative D call TRBD2 (6 bases). From germline, CDR1 is SGHAT and CDR2 FQNNGV. The CDR3 covers 17 residues. V lost 2 bases and J 0 bases, leaving 17 bases between the germline ends. The CDR3 region has the DNA TGTGCCAGCAGCTTAATGATCGGGAGCCGAGGCTCCTACGAGCAGTACTTC. Protein product: CASSLMIGSRGSYEQYF.

In regard to this clonotype: A read error may account for a junction end that differs from germline. The V gene is TRBV14, the J gene TRBJ1-6; unclear D gene. The CDR3 has 16 amino acids. Germline CDR1 is SGHDN and CDR2 is FVKESK. For the CDR3, the DNA is TGTCCCAGCAGCCAAGATCAGAGCTCCTATAATTCACCCCTCCACTTT. Translating gives CPSSQDQSSYNSPLHF. Full variable domain (missing parts from reference TRBV14 and TRBJ1-6): EAGVTQFPSHSVIEKGQTVTLRCDPISGHDNLYWYRRVMGKEIKFLLHFVKESKQDESGMPNNRFLAERTGGTYSTLKVQPAELEDSGVYFCPSSQDQSSYNSPLHFGNGTRLTVT.

The table lists this clonotype with many counts. CDR3 DNA sequence: TGCAGCGTTGACGCGACAGCCCAAGAGACCCAGTACTTC. Translation: CSVDATAQETQYF. The genes are TRBV29-1 and TRBJ2-5; D possibly corresponds to TRBD1 (5 bases). Trimming cost V 3 bases and J 1 base, with 9 bases left between them. The CDR3 sequence is 13 residues long. Germline V CDR1 and CDR2: SQVTM, ANQGSEA.

As to this clonotype: A much larger clonotype is one base distant, so this may be a read error. The genes are TRBV29-1 and TRBJ2-1, with D unresolved. The DNA end is a closer match to TRBJ2-7, so the J assignment may be wrong. The CDR3 is 17 residues long. The germline gives CDR1 SQVTM, CDR2 ANQGSEA. CDR3 protein: CSVEVLISGEPYNEQYF. The CDR3 region has the DNA TGCAGCGTTGAAGTTCTAATCTCCGGAGAACCCTACAATGAGCAGTACTTC.

The rearrangement joins TRBV7-2 to TRBJ2-6, with D unclear. Germline CDR1 SGHTA, CDR2 FQGNSA. V gave up 3 bases and J gave up 0 bases, with 15 bases separating them. This CDR3 has 18 amino acids. CDR3 sequence: CASSLGHPGHSGANVLTF. The CDR3, as DNA: TGTGCCAGCAGCTTGGGCCACCCCGGGCACTCTGGGGCCAACGTCCTGACTTTC.

This clonotype occurred a few times. The V call is TRBV7-2, the J call TRBJ2-1, with TRBD2 identical over 12 bases. This CDR3 is built from 15 residues. The junction had 8 bases not matched to a gene; V was cut back by 8 bases and J by 6 bases. In germline, CDR1 is SGHTA, CDR2 FQGNSA. The CDR3 DNA sequence: TGTGCCAGCGGATCTAGCGGGAGGGCGATCAATGAGCAGTTCTTC. Protein product: CASGSSGRAINEQFF.